The source of this TCR beta chain is a study of cytomegalovirus exposure and HLA in healthy donors. Study at large: Genotyping of nearly 400 donors showed that about 79% belonged to the Caucasian-associated ancestry cluster. Study results and caveats: The authors later linked a missense DCLRE1C variant to TCR beta V- and J-gene trimming. TCR beta chains numbering more than 150 were designated cytomegalovirus-associated.

The V and J ends lost 7 bases and 6 bases, in that order; junction bases with no gene match: 11. Germline assignment: CDR1 SNHLY and CDR2 FYNNEI. The CDR3 is 14 residues long. The PCR had 60 Vbeta and 13 Jbeta primers. Produced via immunoSEQ multiplex PCR; TCRdb's table is partial and in-frame only. The sample lists some 190,000 clones; around 80% were seen once. As regards this clone: Its antigen is still unknown.

Sequenced: PBMCs. The V and J genes are TRBV2 and TRBJ2-7, with 8 bases fitting TRBD1. This TCR came from a man between 18 and 35 years old in good health and CMV-seronegative. The CDR3 DNA reads as TGTGCCAGCATGGGGGAACAGGGGGTCGGCGAGCAGTACTTC. Amino acids: CASMGEQGVGEQYF.